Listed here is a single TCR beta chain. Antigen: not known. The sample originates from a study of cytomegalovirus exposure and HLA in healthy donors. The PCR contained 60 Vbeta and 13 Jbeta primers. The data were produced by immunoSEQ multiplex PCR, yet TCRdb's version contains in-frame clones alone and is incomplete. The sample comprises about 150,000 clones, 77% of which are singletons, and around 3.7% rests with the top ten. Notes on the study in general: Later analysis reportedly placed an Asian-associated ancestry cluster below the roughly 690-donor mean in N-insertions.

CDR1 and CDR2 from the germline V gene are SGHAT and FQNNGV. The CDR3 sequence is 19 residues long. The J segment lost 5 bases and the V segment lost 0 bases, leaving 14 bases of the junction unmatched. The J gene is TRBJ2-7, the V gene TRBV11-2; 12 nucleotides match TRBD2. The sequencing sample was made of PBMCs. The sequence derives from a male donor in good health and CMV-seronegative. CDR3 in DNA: TGTGCCAGCAGCTTAGACCCCCTTTGGGCTAGCGGGGGGGCTCACGAGCAGTACTTC. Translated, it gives CASSLDPLWASGGAHEQYF. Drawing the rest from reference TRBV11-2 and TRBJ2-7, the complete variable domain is EAGVAQSPRYKIIEKRQSVAFWCNPISGHATLYWYQQILGQGPKLLIQFQNNGVVDDSQLPKDRFSAERLKGVDSTLKIQPAKLEDSAVYLCASSLDPLWASGGAHEQYFGPGTRLTVT.